One sample yielded the 15 T cell receptor beta chains listed below, sequenced in a study of blood T cell repertoires in COVID-19. The protocol was immunoSEQ multiplex PCR, while the TCRdb copy is restricted to in-frame clones and leaves out a portion. The profile shows some 41,000 clones, about nine tenths of them singletons. Material for sequencing was peripheral blood. Receptors were obtained from a man between 65 and 85 years old with active COVID-19.

The chain links TRBV4-1 to TRBJ1-6, with D possibly TRBD1 on 6 matching bases. Trimming took 4 bases from V and 6 from J, leaving 16 bases between them. This CDR3 spans 16 amino acids. CDR1 is MGHRA and CDR2 is YSYEKL in the germline V gene. The CDR3 is CASSPSPGTPNSPLHF. The CDR3 bases are TGCGCCAGCAGCCCCAGCCCAGGGACACCTAATTCACCCCTCCACTTT.

This clone appeared a single time. J is TRBJ1-4 and V is TRBV9; possibly TRBD1 for D (6 bases). Germline V CDR1 and CDR2: SGDLS, YYNGEE. This CDR3 is built from 17 residues. The ends were cut back, 2 bases at V and 0 bases at J, with 14 bases in the middle. This chain's CDR3 is CASSVSDSFATNEKLFF. DNA of the CDR3: TGTGCCAGCAGCGTTTCGGACAGCTTTGCAACTAATGAAAAACTGTTTTTT.

This chain uses TRBV4-2 with TRBJ2-1; TRBD1 matches 8 bases. With 0 bases clipped from V and 6 bases from J, the junction kept 13 bases outside the gene matches. The CDR3 is 18 amino acids. Looked up from germline, CDR1 is LGHNA and CDR2 is YNFKEQ. The CDR3 sequence: CASSQDSPTGVISNEQFF. The CDR3 region has the DNA TGTGCCAGCAGCCAAGACTCCCCGACAGGGGTCATCAGCAATGAGCAGTTCTTC.

The rearrangement links TRBV5-6 to TRBJ2-1; D not certain. The ends were cut back, 4 bases at V and 6 bases at J, with 14 bases in the middle. The CDR3 is 14 amino acids. Germline CDR1 SGHDT, CDR2 YYEEEE. CDR3 amino acids: CASSTPVQSNEQFF. In DNA, the CDR3 is TGTGCCAGCAGCACCCCCGTCCAGTCCAATGAGCAGTTCTTC.

The chain carries TRBV14 and TRBJ2-3; 8 positions match TRBD1. This CDR3 region has 16 residues. The V and J ends lost 4 bases and 1 base, in that order; junction bases with no gene match: 7. Germline V gene sequence: CDR1 SGHDN, CDR2 FVKESK. The CDR3 sequence: CASSPHLTGGTDTQYF. In DNA form, the CDR3 reads TGTGCCAGCAGCCCACACTTGACAGGGGGCACAGATACGCAGTATTTT.

The rearrangement uses TRBV6-5 and TRBJ2-1, with 9 bases matching TRBD1. Per germline, CDR1 MNHEY and CDR2 SVGAGI. The trim removed 6 bases at V and 4 bases at J, leaving 7 bases unmatched. The CDR3 consists of 15 residues. DNA for the CDR3: TGTGCCAGCAGCCCATTTGGGACAGGGTACAATGAGCAGTTCTTC. It is translated as CASSPFGTGYNEQFF.

This clone was recorded once. The chain recombines TRBV7-9 with TRBJ2-7; D not certain. The germline V gene has CDR1 SEHNR and CDR2 FQNEAQ (reference sequence). V gave up 6 bases and J gave up 2 bases, with 14 bases separating them. The CDR3 length is 14 residues. As DNA, the CDR3 is TGTGCCAGCAGATCGTCTACCGTGCCCTACGAGCAGTACTTC. Protein sequence: CASRSSTVPYEQYF.

J is TRBJ1-1 and V is TRBV4-1; D gene ambiguous. This CDR3 comprises 13 residues. CDR1 and CDR2 from the germline V gene are MGHRA and YSYEKL. Trimming shortened V by 4 bases and J by 0 bases, and 6 bases separated the two germline ends. The CDR3: CASSREVNTEAFF. For the CDR3, the DNA is TGCGCCAGCAGCCGTGAGGTGAACACTGAAGCTTTCTTT.

The chain links TRBV6-1 to TRBJ1-1; a weak D match, TRBD1 (5 bases). V shed 1 base and J shed 6 bases, with 12 bases lying between them. Germline V gene data show CDR1 as MNHNS and CDR2 as SASEGT. The CDR3 extends over 14 amino acids. The CDR3 bases are TGTGCCAGCAGTGAAGTGGTGCAAGGGGCTGAAGCTTTCTTT. Translating it yields CASSEVVQGAEAFF.

The chain couples TRBV18 to TRBJ2-3; 9 nucleotides align to TRBD2. This CDR3 has 16 residues. CDR1 KGHSH and CDR2 LQKENI come from the germline V gene. Trimming removed 5 bases from V and 4 bases from J; junction bases left unmatched: 10. DNA for the CDR3: TGTGCCAGCTCATCCGGGACTAGCTTTGAGGCAGATACGCAGTATTTT. This codes for CASSSGTSFEADTQYF. Together with reference TRBV18 and TRBJ2-3, the CDR3 gives the full variable domain: NAGVMQNPRHLVRRRGQEARLRCSPMKGHSHVYWYRQLPEEGLKFMVYLQKENIIDESGMPKERFSAEFPKEGPSILRIQQVVRGDSAAYFCASSSGTSFEADTQYFGPGTRLTVL.

The rearrangement links TRBV5-6 to TRBJ1-4; D is possibly TRBD1 (5 bases). The V gene lost 4 bases and the J gene lost 7 bases, with 14 bases spanning the gap. The CDR3 covers 14 residues. Germline V gives CDR1 SGHDT, CDR2 YYEEEE. The CDR3 region is CASSGGTPGEKLFF. The CDR3 nucleotides are TGTGCCAGCAGCGGCGGGACGCCAGGTGAAAAACTGTTTTTT.

This clone was observed a handful of times. The chain employs TRBV9 and TRBJ1-6; the D is unclear. Germline lookup yields CDR1 SGDLS and CDR2 YYNGEE. V lost 1 base and J 5 bases, leaving 7 bases between the germline ends. This CDR3 comprises 14 residues. The CDR3 nucleotides are TGTGCCAGCAGCGTACGGGTCGATAATTCACCCCTCCACTTT. Translating gives CASSVRVDNSPLHF.

V usage is TRBV6-2 or TRBV6-3 and J usage is TRBJ1-5, with D maybe TRBD1 (6 bases). V lost 6 bases and J 5 bases, leaving 17 bases between the germline ends. Germline V gives CDR1 MNHEY, CDR2 SVGEGT. CDR3 size: 15 residues. Written as DNA, the CDR3 is TGTGCCAGCAGCAACGGACAGCTCACCTATCAGCCCCAGCATTTT. Protein: CASSNGQLTYQPQHF.

The chain links TRBV28 to TRBJ2-1, with 8 bases aligning to TRBD2. The CDR3 covers 16 residues. V lost 3 bases, J lost 7 bases, and 11 bases stayed unmatched. CDR1 is MDHEN, CDR2 SYDVKM, per germline. The CDR3 DNA reads as TGTGCCAGCAGTTTTACCCGGCTAGCGGGTTATAATGAGCAGTTCTTC. This gives the protein CASSFTRLAGYNEQFF.

The rearrangement joins TRBV12-3 or TRBV12-4 to TRBJ1-3; D gene uncertain. This CDR3 has 13 amino acids. V was shortened by 6 bases and J by 4 bases, with 10 bases between the two germline ends. The DNA for the CDR3 is TGTGCCAGCAGATTAAGCCTAGGAAACACCATATATTTT. This encodes CASRLSLGNTIYF.